These 28 T cell receptor beta chains originate from one sample sequenced in a study of cytomegalovirus exposure and HLA in healthy donors. Using immunoSEQ multiplex PCR, the repertoire was profiled, and TCRdb retains in-frame clones only, with some absent. Of around 99,000 clones detected, roughly 90% appear once; the ten largest clones hold more than 2%. Specimen: PBMCs. The receptor set was obtained from a woman aged 18-29 years in good health and CMV-seronegative.

The V gene is TRBV4-2, the J gene TRBJ2-3; perhaps TRBD2 as D (6 bases). The V end lost 0 bases, the J end lost 4 bases, and 14 bases lay between the germline ends. In germline, CDR1 is LGHNA, CDR2 YNFKEQ. This CDR3 is built from 16 residues. The CDR3 sequence: CASSQDFGREADTQYF. DNA of the CDR3: TGTGCCAGCAGCCAAGACTTCGGGAGAGAAGCAGATACGCAGTATTTT.

This chain connects TRBV7-2 to TRBJ2-7; 14 bases match TRBD2. Losses at the gene ends were 0 bases for V and 3 bases for J; bases not matched to a gene: 1. There are 16 residues in the CDR3. Looked up from germline, CDR1 is SGHTA and CDR2 is FQGNSA. The CDR3 here is CASSLATSGRVYEQYF. DNA of the CDR3: TGTGCCAGCAGCTTAGCGACTAGCGGGAGGGTCTACGAGCAGTACTTC.

This chain uses TRBV20-1 with TRBJ1-1; D unclear. CDR1 and CDR2 from the germline V gene are DFQATT and SNEGSKA (reference sequence). The CDR3 spans 10 residues. Trimming took 5 bases from V and 11 from J, leaving 12 bases between them. The CDR3 sequence: CSAAGRGAFF. CDR3 bases: TGCAGTGCTGCCGGACGCGGGGCTTTCTTT.

The chain carries TRBV11-1 and TRBJ2-3; D gene ambiguous. Germline loops: CDR1 SGHAT, CDR2 FQDESV (reference sequence). V was cut by 1 base and J by 7 bases, with 15 bases left in between. The CDR3 has 15 residues. CDR3 DNA sequence: TGTGCCAGCAGCTTAGAAGAACGGGTCCTTTATACGCAGTATTTT. It translates to CASSLEERVLYTQYF.

The chain joins TRBV7-7 to TRBJ2-2, with 12 bases fitting TRBD1. V dropped 5 bases and J dropped 4; count of bases not matched to a gene: 5. The CDR3 consists of 16 residues. The germline V gene has CDR1 SSHAT and CDR2 FNYEAQ (reference sequence). CDR3 DNA: TGTGCCAGCAGCAAGGGACAGGGGGCGCGCACCGGGGAGCTGTTTTTT. Its protein product is CASSKGQGARTGELFF.

V gene TRBV18 combines with J gene TRBJ1-5, with a tentative D call TRBD1 (5 bases). The CDR3 runs 14 residues. The V and J ends lost 3 bases and 6 bases respectively, with 12 bases between them. Per the germline V gene, CDR1 is KGHSH and CDR2 is LQKENI. The CDR3 DNA reads TGTGCCAGCTCACCGGCCCGCGGGGGTCAGCCCCAGCATTTT. Protein product: CASSPARGGQPQHF. Full variable domain (remainder filled in from reference TRBV18 and TRBJ1-5): NAGVMQNPRHLVRRRGQEARLRCSPMKGHSHVYWYRQLPEEGLKFMVYLQKENIIDESGMPKERFSAEFPKEGPSILRIQQVVRGDSAAYFCASSPARGGQPQHFGDGTRLSIL.

The table lists this clone with a few counts. The chain carries TRBV11-2 and TRBJ2-5; 11 positions match TRBD2. The CDR3 covers 17 residues. The V segment lost 1 base and the J segment 2 bases; nucleotides outside the gene matches: 6. Germline V lookup: CDR1 SGHAT, CDR2 FQNNGV. The CDR3 region has the DNA TGTGCCAGCAGCTTAGTTATACTAGCGGGAGAGCAAGAGACCCAGTACTTC. Amino acids: CASSLVILAGEQETQYF. Drawing the rest from reference TRBV11-2 and TRBJ2-5, the complete variable domain is EAGVAQSPRYKIIEKRQSVAFWCNPISGHATLYWYQQILGQGPKLLIQFQNNGVVDDSQLPKDRFSAERLKGVDSTLKIQPAKLEDSAVYLCASSLVILAGEQETQYFGPGTRLLVL.

With respect to this clone: The same CDR3 also results from other DNA sequences found in this sample. V and J are TRBV14 and TRBJ2-7; D may be TRBD2 (5 bases). Germline values: CDR1 SGHDN, CDR2 FVKESK. The CDR3 runs to 13 residues. V was pared by 0 bases and J by 4 bases, with 7 bases between. The CDR3 loop is CASSQDRGYEQYF. In nucleotides, the CDR3 is TGTGCCAGCAGCCAAGATCGAGGGTACGAGCAGTACTTC.

J is TRBJ2-7 and V is TRBV28; the match to TRBD2 covers 8 bases. J was trimmed by 1 base and V by 1 base; bases with no gene match: 3. This CDR3 contains 15 residues. The germline V gene encodes CDR1 MDHEN and CDR2 SYDVKM. CDR3 DNA sequence: TGTGCCAGCAGTTTATTGACTAGCGCTTCCTACGAGCAGTACTTC. As protein: CASSLLTSASYEQYF.

The chain is built from TRBV28 and TRBJ2-7; D might be TRBD1 (6 bases). This CDR3 region has 14 residues. Germline CDR1 is MDHEN and CDR2 is SYDVKM. Trimming left V 3 bases short and J 4 bases short, with 13 bases between. This CDR3 reads CASSLGDRWYEQYF. As DNA, the CDR3 is TGTGCCAGCAGTTTGGGTGACAGGTGGTACGAGCAGTACTTC. Based on the CDR3 plus reference TRBV28 and TRBJ2-7, the full variable domain is DVKVTQSSRYLVKRTGEKVFLECVQDMDHENMFWYRQDPGLGLRLIYFSYDVKMKEKGDIPEGYSVSREKKERFSLILESASTNQTSMYLCASSLGDRWYEQYFGPGTRLTVT.

In its sample, this clone was seen a few times. The chain carries TRBV28 and TRBJ2-1; D unresolved. CDR1 MDHEN and CDR2 SYDVKM come from the germline V gene. This CDR3 has 15 amino acids. V was cut by 4 bases and J by 0 bases, with 10 bases left in between. CDR3 DNA: TGTGCCAGCAGTTCGATGTTGAGCTCCTACAATGAGCAGTTCTTC. It encodes CASSSMLSSYNEQFF.

The chain recombines TRBV28 with TRBJ2-7; 7 bases match TRBD1. This CDR3 spans 14 amino acids. The ends lost 5 bases at V and 2 bases at J; junction bases unmatched: 6. Germline CDR1 and CDR2: MDHEN and SYDVKM. The CDR3 coding sequence is TGTGCCAGCAGTGCGACAGGGTTCGCCTACGAGCAGTACTTC. Its translation is CASSATGFAYEQYF.

The CDR3 DNA reads TGTGCCTGGAGTCGGCAGGGTGGCGGGGAGCTGTTTTTT. It encodes CAWSRQGGGELFF. The rearrangement joins TRBV30 to TRBJ2-2; maybe TRBD1 (5 bases). Trimming stripped 2 bases from V and 7 bases from J, with 11 bases between. This CDR3 is 13 amino acids long. Germline V gene sequence: CDR1 GTSNPN, CDR2 SVGIG (reference sequence).

This chain uses TRBV5-1 with TRBJ2-1; 9 nucleotides line up with TRBD2. Germline CDR1 reads SGHRS; CDR2 reads YFSETQ. V shed 2 bases, J shed 4 bases, and the junction held 4 bases outside the gene matches. The CDR3 runs 15 residues. The chain's CDR3 is CASSLERGDYNEQFF. The CDR3 region has the DNA TGCGCCAGCAGCTTAGAGCGGGGGGATTACAATGAGCAGTTCTTC.

The J gene is TRBJ2-3, the V gene TRBV5-4, with a possible D match to TRBD2 (5 bases). The CDR3 is made up of 15 amino acids. Deletions cut 4 bases from V and 2 bases from J, with 14 bases between. CDR1 is SGHNT, CDR2 YYREEE, per germline (reference sequence). The CDR3 nucleotides read TGTGCCAGCAGCGCCCTCCGGGGTACCACAGATACGCAGTATTTT. Translated: CASSALRGTTDTQYF.

V and J are TRBV4-2 and TRBJ2-7, with D possibly TRBD2 on 6 matching bases. This CDR3 has 16 amino acids. Trimming shortened V by 1 base and J by 5 bases, and 18 bases separated the two germline ends. Germline V CDR1 and CDR2: LGHNA, YNFKEQ. CDR3 in amino acids: CASSQGEVQIGDEQYF. CDR3 coding DNA: TGTGCCAGCAGCCAAGGGGAGGTCCAGATCGGCGACGAGCAGTACTTC.

The rearrangement links TRBV15 to TRBJ2-5; D is possibly TRBD2 (5 bases). The CDR3 sequence is 18 residues long. Between the trimmed V and J ends, which lost 4 bases and 5 bases, there was a span of 26 bases. Germline CDR1 and CDR2: LNHNV and YYDKDF (reference sequence). CDR3 amino acids: CATSMQEVFGLARETQYF. The CDR3 nucleotides are TGTGCCACCAGCATGCAAGAGGTATTCGGGCTAGCACGGGAGACCCAGTACTTC.

This chain uses TRBV6-5 with TRBJ2-3; D gene ambiguous. CDR1 MNHEY and CDR2 SVGAGI come from the germline V gene. The CDR3 has 16 residues. The V gene lost 0 bases and the J gene lost 2 bases, with 12 bases spanning the gap. CDR3 region: CASSYSAGTDTDTQYF. The DNA of the CDR3 is TGTGCCAGCAGTTACTCCGCAGGAACAGACACAGATACGCAGTATTTT.

V and J are TRBV28 and TRBJ1-4; TRBD1 agrees at 7 bases. With 3 bases clipped from V and 10 bases from J, the junction kept 8 bases outside the gene matches. CDR3 length: 14 amino acids. Germline assignment: CDR1 MDHEN and CDR2 SYDVKM. The CDR3 sequence is CASSLRGLSGKLFF. The CDR3 nucleotides read TGTGCCAGCAGTTTGAGGGGGCTTTCGGGAAAACTGTTTTTT.

V gene TRBV7-2 combines with J gene TRBJ1-4, with D possibly TRBD1 on 6 matching bases. Germline CDR1 and CDR2: SGHTA and FQGNSA. The CDR3 spans 17 residues. V was cut by 4 bases and J by 5 bases, with 20 bases left in between. Here the CDR3 DNA reads TGTGCCAGCAGCTCCTCCCTAGACAGGACCTTAAATGAAAAACTGTTTTTT. Protein sequence: CASSSSLDRTLNEKLFF.

The chain uses TRBV7-9 and TRBJ2-1; D gene unclear. CDR1 is SEHNR and CDR2 is FQNEAQ in the germline V gene (reference sequence). There are 13 residues in the CDR3. V gave up 3 bases and J gave up 5 bases, with 8 bases separating them. CDR3 protein: CASSFGRDNEQFF. The CDR3, as DNA: TGTGCCAGCAGCTTCGGCCGGGACAATGAGCAGTTCTTC.

The table lists this clone with a few counts. This chain connects TRBV7-9 to TRBJ2-7; 7 bases line up with TRBD1. Germline CDR1 is SEHNR and CDR2 is FQNEAQ (reference sequence). The CDR3 extends over 13 amino acids. The V and J ends lost 5 bases and 2 bases, in that order; junction bases with no gene match: 3. The CDR3 loop reads CASSHGTAYEQYF. The CDR3 DNA is TGTGCCAGCAGCCACGGGACAGCCTACGAGCAGTACTTC.

The rearrangement uses TRBV5-1 and TRBJ2-5, with 9 bases fitting TRBD2. This CDR3 spans 16 amino acids. Trimming removed 0 bases from V and 5 bases from J; junction bases left unmatched: 8. Per the germline V gene, CDR1 is SGHRS and CDR2 is YFSETQ. CDR3 bases: TGCGCCAGCAGCTTGGGAGGGGGACTAGCTAGCGAGACCCAGTACTTC. Its protein product is CASSLGGGLASETQYF.

This clone was seen just once. The chain couples TRBV4-3 to TRBJ2-7, with 11 bases lining up with TRBD2. V lost 3 bases to trimming and J lost 2 bases; unmatched junction nucleotides: 6. This CDR3 has 16 residues. Germline V lookup: CDR1 LGHNA, CDR2 YSLEER. CDR3 residues: CASSHTPGLAAYEQYF. CDR3 coding DNA: TGCGCCAGCAGCCACACCCCGGGACTAGCGGCCTACGAGCAGTACTTC.

The rearrangement joins TRBV6-1 to TRBJ2-3; 10 bases are a match to TRBD1. The CDR3 is 14 residues long. Germline CDR1 MNHNS, CDR2 SASEGT. The V and J ends lost 4 bases and 3 bases, in that order; junction bases with no gene match: 1. This CDR3 is CASSVGQGTDTQYF. In nucleotides, the CDR3 is TGTGCCAGCAGTGTGGGACAGGGGACAGATACGCAGTATTTT.

The chain links TRBV4-3 to TRBJ2-7, with 8 bases lining up with TRBD2. Germline CDR1 LGHNA, CDR2 YSLEER. The CDR3 runs to 15 residues. Germline trimming cut 0 bases from V and 3 bases from J; bases unmatched to any gene: 4. CDR3: CASSQETSVFYEQYF. The CDR3 nucleotides are TGCGCCAGCAGCCAAGAGACTAGCGTTTTCTACGAGCAGTACTTC.

The rearrangement links TRBV5-1 to TRBJ2-7; the D gene is possibly TRBD1 (5 bases). Germline V gene data show CDR1 as SGHRS and CDR2 as YFSETQ. V was clipped by 0 bases and J by 7 bases, with 23 bases between them. The CDR3 runs to 17 residues. The CDR3 DNA sequence: TGCGCCAGCAGCTTGGAAGGGGCCTTAGCCGTGGCAGGGGAGCAGTACTTC. This encodes CASSLEGALAVAGEQYF.

This chain joins TRBV27 and TRBJ2-5, with 8 bases matching TRBD2. Trimming cost V 2 bases and J 2 bases; bases outside gene matches: 13. CDR1 is MNHEY and CDR2 is SMNVEV in the germline V gene (reference sequence). The CDR3 has 18 residues. The CDR3 DNA reads as TGTGCCAGCAGTTTAGTGCAGGTTGGCGGGGGGACGCAAGAGACCCAGTACTTC. This encodes CASSLVQVGGGTQETQYF.